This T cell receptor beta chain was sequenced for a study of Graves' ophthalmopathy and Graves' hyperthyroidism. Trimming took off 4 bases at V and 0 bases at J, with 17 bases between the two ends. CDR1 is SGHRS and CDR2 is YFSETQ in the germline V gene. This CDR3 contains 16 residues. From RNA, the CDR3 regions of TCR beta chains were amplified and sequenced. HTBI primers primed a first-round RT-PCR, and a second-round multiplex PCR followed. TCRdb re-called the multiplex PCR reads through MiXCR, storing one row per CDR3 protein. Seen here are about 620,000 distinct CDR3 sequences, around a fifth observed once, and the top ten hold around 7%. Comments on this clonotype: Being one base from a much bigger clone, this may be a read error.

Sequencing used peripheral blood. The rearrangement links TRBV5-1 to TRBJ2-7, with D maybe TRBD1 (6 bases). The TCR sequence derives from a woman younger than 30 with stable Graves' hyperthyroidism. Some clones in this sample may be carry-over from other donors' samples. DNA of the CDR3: TGCGCCAGCAGCCGGGACCGGGACAAAATCTCCTACGAGCAGTACTTC. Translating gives CASSRDRDKISYEQYF. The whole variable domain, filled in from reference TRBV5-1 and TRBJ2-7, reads KAGVTQTPRYLIKTRGQQVTLSCSPISGHRSVSWYQQTPGQGLQFLFEYFSETQRNKGNFPGRFSGRQFSNSRSEMNVSTLELGDSALYLCASSRDRDKISYEQYFGPGTRLTVT.